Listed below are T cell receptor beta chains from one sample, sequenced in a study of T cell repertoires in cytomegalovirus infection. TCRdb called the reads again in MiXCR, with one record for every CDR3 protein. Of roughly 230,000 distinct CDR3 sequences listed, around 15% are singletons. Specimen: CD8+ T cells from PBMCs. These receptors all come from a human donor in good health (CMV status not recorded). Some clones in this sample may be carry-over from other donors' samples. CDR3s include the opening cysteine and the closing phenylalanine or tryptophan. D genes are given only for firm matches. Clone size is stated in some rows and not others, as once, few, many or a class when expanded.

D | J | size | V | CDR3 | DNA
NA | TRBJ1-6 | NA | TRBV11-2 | CASSLRGASSYNSPLHF | TGTGCCAGCAGCCTCAGGGGCGCCAGCTCCTATAATTCACCCCTCCACTTT
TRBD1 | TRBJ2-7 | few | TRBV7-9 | CASSLATGGFLSEQYF | TGTGCCAGCAGCTTAGCGACAGGGGGCTTCCTATCCGAGCAGTACTTC
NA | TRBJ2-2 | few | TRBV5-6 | CASSLAGRGTGELFF | TGTGCCAGCAGCTTGGCCGGGAGAGGCACCGGGGAGCTGTTTTTT
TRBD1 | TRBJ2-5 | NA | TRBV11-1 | CASSLSEWTGVGETQYF | TGTGCCAGCAGCTTATCCGAATGGACAGGGGTGGGCGAGACCCAGTACTTC
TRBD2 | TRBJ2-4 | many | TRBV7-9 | CASSLGTSGSAAKNIQYF | TGTGCCAGCAGCTTAGGGACTAGCGGGTCTGCAGCCAAAAACATTCAGTACTTC
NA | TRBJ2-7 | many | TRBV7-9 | CASTTNSYEQYF | TGTGCCAGCACGACAAACAGTTACGAGCAGTACTTC
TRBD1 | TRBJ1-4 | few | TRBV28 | CASSTPTGGYEKLFF | TGTGCCAGCAGTACCCCGACAGGGGGCTATGAAAAACTGTTTTTT
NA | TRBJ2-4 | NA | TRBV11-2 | CASSFPNPSSITGRSRNIQYF | TGTGCCAGCAGCTTCCCTAACCCCTCCTCAATAACAGGGAGGAGTAGAAACATTCAGTACTTC
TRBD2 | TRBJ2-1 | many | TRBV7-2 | CATAPGGHNEQFF | TGTGCCACGGCCCCGGGGGGGCATAATGAGCAGTTCTTC
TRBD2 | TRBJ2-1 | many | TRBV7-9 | CASSWTSGGAVYNEQFF | TGTGCCAGCAGCTGGACTAGCGGGGGGGCCGTTTACAATGAGCAGTTCTTC
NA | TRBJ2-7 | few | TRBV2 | CASSEVGRLGSGLYEQYF | TGTGCCAGCAGTGAAGTGGGGAGACTCGGTTCGGGTTTATACGAGCAGTACTTC
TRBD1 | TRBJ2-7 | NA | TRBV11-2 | CASSFVTGPEQYF | TGTGCCAGCAGCTTCGTGACAGGGCCCGAGCAGTACTTC
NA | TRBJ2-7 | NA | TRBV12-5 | CASGPRGIYEQYF | TGTGCTAGTGGTCCCCGGGGCATCTACGAGCAGTACTTC